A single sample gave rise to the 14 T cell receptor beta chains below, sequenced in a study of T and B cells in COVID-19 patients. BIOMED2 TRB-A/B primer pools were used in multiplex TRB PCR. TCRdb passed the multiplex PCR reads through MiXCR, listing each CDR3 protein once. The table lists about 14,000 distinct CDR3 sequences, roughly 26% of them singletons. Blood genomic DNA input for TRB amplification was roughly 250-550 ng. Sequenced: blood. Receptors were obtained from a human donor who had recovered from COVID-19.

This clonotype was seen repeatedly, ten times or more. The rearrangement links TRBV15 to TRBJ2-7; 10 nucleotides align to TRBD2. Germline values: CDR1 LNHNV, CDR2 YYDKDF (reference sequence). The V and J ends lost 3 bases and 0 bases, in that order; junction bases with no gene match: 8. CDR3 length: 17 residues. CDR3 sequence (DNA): TGTGCCACCAGCAGTTATATAGCGGGAGGCACCTCCTACGAGCAGTACTTC. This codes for CATSSYIAGGTSYEQYF.

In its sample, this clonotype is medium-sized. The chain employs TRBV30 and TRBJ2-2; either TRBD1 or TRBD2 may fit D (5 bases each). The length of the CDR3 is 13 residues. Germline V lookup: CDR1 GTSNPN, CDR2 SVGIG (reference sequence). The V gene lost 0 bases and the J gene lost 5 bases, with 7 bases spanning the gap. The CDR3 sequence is CAWSVWGTGELFF. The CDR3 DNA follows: TGTGCCTGGAGTGTATGGGGGACCGGGGAGCTGTTTTTT.

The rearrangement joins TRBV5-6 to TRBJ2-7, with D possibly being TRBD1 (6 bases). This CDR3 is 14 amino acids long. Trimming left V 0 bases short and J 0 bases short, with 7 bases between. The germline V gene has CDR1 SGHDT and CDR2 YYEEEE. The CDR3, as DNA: TGTGCCAGCAGCTTGGAGACAGGCTCCTACGAGCAGTACTTC. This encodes CASSLETGSYEQYF.

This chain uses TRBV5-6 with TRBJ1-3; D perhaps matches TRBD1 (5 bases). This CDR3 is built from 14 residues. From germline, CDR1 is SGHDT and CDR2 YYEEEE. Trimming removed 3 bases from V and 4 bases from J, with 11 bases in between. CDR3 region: CASSWDRGGNTIYF. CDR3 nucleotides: TGTGCCAGCAGCTGGGACCGGGGGGGAAACACCATATATTTT.

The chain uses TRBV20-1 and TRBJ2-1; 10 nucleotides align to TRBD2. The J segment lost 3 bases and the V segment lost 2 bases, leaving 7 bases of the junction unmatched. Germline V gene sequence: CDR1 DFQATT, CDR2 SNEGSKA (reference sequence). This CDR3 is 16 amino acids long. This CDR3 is CSARYYGLAVYNEQFF. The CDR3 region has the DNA TGCAGTGCTAGATACTATGGACTAGCGGTCTACAATGAGCAGTTCTTC.

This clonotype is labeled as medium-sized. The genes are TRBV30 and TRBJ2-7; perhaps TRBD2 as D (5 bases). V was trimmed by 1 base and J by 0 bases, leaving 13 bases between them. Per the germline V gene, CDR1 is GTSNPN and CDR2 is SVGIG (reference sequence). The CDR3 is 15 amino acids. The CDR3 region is CAWSGPSRSSYEQYF. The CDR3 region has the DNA TGTGCCTGGAGTGGGCCTAGCAGAAGCTCCTACGAGCAGTACTTC.

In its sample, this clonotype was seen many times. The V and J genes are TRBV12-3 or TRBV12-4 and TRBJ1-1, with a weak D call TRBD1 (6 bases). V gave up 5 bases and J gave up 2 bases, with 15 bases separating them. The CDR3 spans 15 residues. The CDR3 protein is CASSPQGRVNTEAFF. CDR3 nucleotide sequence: TGTGCCAGCAGTCCACAGGGAAGGGTAAACACTGAAGCTTTCTTT.

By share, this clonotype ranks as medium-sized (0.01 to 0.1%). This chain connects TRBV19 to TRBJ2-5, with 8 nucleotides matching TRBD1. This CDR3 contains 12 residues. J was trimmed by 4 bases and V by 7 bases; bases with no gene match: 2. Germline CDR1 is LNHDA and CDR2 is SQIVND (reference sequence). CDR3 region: CASNDRGETQYF. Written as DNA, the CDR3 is TGTGCCAGTAACGACAGGGGAGAGACCCAGTACTTC. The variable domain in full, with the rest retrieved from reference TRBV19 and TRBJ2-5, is DGGITQSPKYLFRKEGQNVTLSCEQNLNHDAMYWYRQDPGQGLRLIYYSQIVNDFQKGDIAEGYSVSREKKESFPLTVTSAQKNPTAFYLCASNDRGETQYFGPGTRLLVL.

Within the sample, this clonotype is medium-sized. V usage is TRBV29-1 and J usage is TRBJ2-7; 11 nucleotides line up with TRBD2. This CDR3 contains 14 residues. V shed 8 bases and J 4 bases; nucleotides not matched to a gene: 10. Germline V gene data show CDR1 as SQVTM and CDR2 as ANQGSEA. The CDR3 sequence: CSLTSGSYPYEQYF. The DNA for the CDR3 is TGCAGCTTAACTAGCGGGAGTTACCCGTACGAGCAGTACTTC.

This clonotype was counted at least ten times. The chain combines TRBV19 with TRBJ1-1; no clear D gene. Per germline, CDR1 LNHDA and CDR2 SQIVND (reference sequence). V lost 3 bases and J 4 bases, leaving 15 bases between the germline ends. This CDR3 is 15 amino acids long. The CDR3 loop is CASSMKREGSTEAFF. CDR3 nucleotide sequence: TGTGCCAGTAGTATGAAAAGGGAAGGGAGCACTGAAGCTTTCTTT.

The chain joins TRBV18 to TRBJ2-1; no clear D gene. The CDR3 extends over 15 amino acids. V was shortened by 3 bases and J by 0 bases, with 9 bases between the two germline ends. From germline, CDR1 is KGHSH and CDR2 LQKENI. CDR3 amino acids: CASSPDLNSYNEQFF. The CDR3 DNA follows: TGTGCCAGCTCACCGGACCTGAACTCCTACAATGAGCAGTTCTTC.

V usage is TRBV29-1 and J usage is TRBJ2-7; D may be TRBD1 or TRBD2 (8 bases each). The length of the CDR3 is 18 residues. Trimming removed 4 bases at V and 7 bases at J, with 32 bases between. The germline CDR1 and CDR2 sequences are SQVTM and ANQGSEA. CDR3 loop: CSVAGTGSRAARGGEQYF. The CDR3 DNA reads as TGCAGCGTTGCCGGGACAGGTTCGAGGGCGGCGCGCGGGGGGGAGCAGTACTTC.

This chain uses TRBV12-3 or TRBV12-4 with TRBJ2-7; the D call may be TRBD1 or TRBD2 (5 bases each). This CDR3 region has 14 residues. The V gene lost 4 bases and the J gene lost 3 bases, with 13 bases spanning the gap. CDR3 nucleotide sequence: TGTGCCAGCAGTTCCGGGACCGCTTTCTACGAGCAGTACTTC. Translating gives CASSSGTAFYEQYF.

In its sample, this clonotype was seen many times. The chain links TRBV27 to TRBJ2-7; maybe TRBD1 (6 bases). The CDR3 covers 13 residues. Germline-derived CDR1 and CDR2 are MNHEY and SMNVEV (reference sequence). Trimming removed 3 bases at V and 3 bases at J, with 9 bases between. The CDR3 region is CASSLVRGYEQYF. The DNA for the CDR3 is TGTGCCAGCAGTTTGGTCAGGGGCTACGAGCAGTACTTC.